This TCR beta chain comes out of a study of PD-1 blockade in mismatch repair-deficient tumors. Method: immunoSEQ multiplex PCR; TCRdb's copy keeps in-frame clones and lacks some. The sample carries about 100,000 clones, approximately 83% recorded once. The germline V gene has CDR1 GTSNPN and CDR2 SVGIG (reference sequence). The CDR3 consists of 13 residues. V was cut by 3 bases and J by 4 bases, with 12 bases left in between. The sequence came from an adult with mismatch repair-deficient cancer. The V call is TRBV30, the J call TRBJ1-1, with unresolved D. Here the sequenced sample was peripheral blood, taken approximately 8 months after starting pembrolizumab. CDR3 sequence (DNA): TGTGCCTGGAGATGGCCGAGCGGCACTGAAGCTTTCTTT. Its protein is CAWRWPSGTEAFF.